The 31 T cell receptor beta chains presented below share a single source sample, sequenced in a study of blood T cell repertoires in COVID-19. The assay was immunoSEQ multiplex PCR, and TCRdb's table has in-frame clones only and misses some. Seen here are about 530,000 clones, roughly nine tenths observed once, and the top ten hold 7.8%. The sequencing input was peripheral blood. The receptors were gathered from a woman in her forties or fifties with COVID-19, enrolled during active disease.

CDR3 sequence: CASSLNQGPFSPLHF. CDR3 coding DNA: TGTGCCAGCAGTCTCAACCAGGGGCCGTTTTCACCCCTCCACTTT. The genes are TRBV7-9 and TRBJ1-6; D is perhaps TRBD1 (6 bases). With 6 bases removed from V and 9 bases from J, the gap between germline ends came to 18 bases. There are 15 residues in the CDR3. The V gene's germline CDR1 is SEHNR and CDR2 FQNEAQ (reference sequence).

The genes are TRBV18 and TRBJ2-1; TRBD1 matches at 8 bases. The trim removed 3 bases at V and 8 bases at J, leaving 6 bases unmatched. The V gene's germline CDR1 is KGHSH and CDR2 LQKENI. The CDR3 loop spans 14 amino acids. Here the CDR3 reads CASSPDRVGDEQFF. CDR3 nucleotide sequence: TGTGCCAGCTCACCGGACAGGGTCGGGGATGAGCAGTTCTTC.

The chain is built from TRBV6-2 or TRBV6-3 and TRBJ2-3; TRBD2 matches 9 bases. Germline V gene data show CDR1 as MNHEY and CDR2 as SVGEGT. Germline trimming cut 3 bases from V and 3 bases from J; bases unmatched to any gene: 7. The CDR3 has 16 residues. As DNA, the CDR3 is TGTGCCAGCAGTTATAGAAGCGGGGGGCTGACAGATACGCAGTATTTT. Its translation: CASSYRSGGLTDTQYF.

V gene TRBV3-1 (or the pseudogene TRBV3-2) combines with J gene TRBJ2-1; TRBD2 matches 9 bases. Germline trimming cut 0 bases from V and 5 bases from J; bases unmatched to any gene: 2. The CDR3 contains 15 residues. CDR1 and CDR2 (germline): LGHDT, YNNKEL (reference sequence). CDR3 sequence: CASSQDQRGDNEQFF. CDR3 DNA: TGTGCCAGCAGCCAAGATCAGCGGGGGGACAATGAGCAGTTCTTC.

In DNA form, the CDR3 reads TGCAGCGTCGGGAAGGACCCCACTCAGCCCCAGCATTTT. Its protein product is CSVGKDPTQPQHF. The rearrangement joins TRBV29-1 to TRBJ1-5; D is uncertain. The V end lost 6 bases, the J end lost 6 bases, and 15 bases lay between the germline ends. The length of the CDR3 is 13 residues. Germline V gives CDR1 SQVTM, CDR2 ANQGSEA.

This rearrangement joins TRBV15 to TRBJ1-5; D call uncertain. The CDR3 runs 13 residues. Trimming stripped 5 bases from V and 2 bases from J, with 7 bases between. The germline V gene has CDR1 LNHNV and CDR2 YYDKDF (reference sequence). The CDR3 DNA reads TGTGCCACCAGCGAGGGTGGCAATCAGCCCCAGCATTTT. It translates to CATSEGGNQPQHF.

In this sample, this clone turned up once. The J gene is TRBJ1-6, the V gene TRBV5-4, with D perhaps matching TRBD1 (6 bases). Germline values: CDR1 SGHNT, CDR2 YYREEE (reference sequence). CDR3 size: 16 residues. Deletions cut 4 bases from V and 8 bases from J, with 19 bases between. The CDR3 reads CASSRDTGMNYSPLHF. In DNA form, the CDR3 reads TGTGCCAGCAGCCGCGATACAGGGATGAATTATTCACCCCTCCACTTT.

The chain links TRBV27 to TRBJ1-3; 12 bases align to TRBD1. Germline lookup yields CDR1 MNHEY and CDR2 SMNVEV (reference sequence). V dropped 2 bases and J dropped 8; count of bases not matched to a gene: 4. The CDR3 totals 15 residues. CDR3 nucleotides: TGTGCCAGCAGTTTACAGGGACAGGGGGCGGACACCATATATTTT. Translated, it gives CASSLQGQGADTIYF.

V gene TRBV19 combines with J gene TRBJ1-1; 7 nucleotides align to TRBD1. The germline gives CDR1 LNHDA, CDR2 SQIVND (reference sequence). J gave up 4 bases and V 5 bases, and 7 bases lay outside the gene matches. The CDR3 runs 14 residues. CDR3: CASSPDRDRTEAFF. The CDR3, as DNA: TGTGCCAGTAGTCCAGACAGGGATCGCACTGAAGCTTTCTTT.

This chain joins TRBV6-5 and TRBJ1-1; D may be TRBD1 (6 bases). CDR1 MNHEY and CDR2 SVGAGI come from the germline V gene. The CDR3 spans 14 residues. V was cut by 8 bases and J by 3 bases, with 16 bases left in between. The CDR3 sequence: CASQIQGGYTEAFF. The DNA of the CDR3 is TGTGCCAGCCAAATACAGGGTGGATACACTGAAGCTTTCTTT.

The J gene is TRBJ1-3, the V gene TRBV7-9, with D uncertain. The CDR3 spans 17 residues. Germline lookup yields CDR1 SEHNR and CDR2 FQNEAQ (reference sequence). Deletions cut 0 bases from V and 0 bases from J, with 12 bases between. The CDR3 sequence is CASSLASRLDSGNTIYF. In nucleotides, the CDR3 is TGTGCCAGCAGCTTAGCCAGTCGACTGGACTCTGGAAACACCATATATTTT.

The chain has TRBV2 and TRBJ2-7; TRBD2 might be the D (5 bases). The CDR3 has 12 amino acids. The germline V and J ends were trimmed by 7 bases and 6 bases, with 13 bases remaining between them. The germline gives CDR1 SNHLY, CDR2 FYNNEI. CDR3 amino acids: CASKIGSPEQYF. The CDR3 DNA reads TGTGCCAGCAAAATAGGGAGTCCCGAGCAGTACTTC. The full variable domain, rest sourced from reference TRBV2 and TRBJ2-7, is EPEVTQTPSHQVTQMGQEVILRCVPISNHLYFYWYRQILGQKVEFLVSFYNNEISEKSEIFDDQFSVERPDGSNFTLKIRSTKLEDSAMYFCASKIGSPEQYFGPGTRLTVT.

This chain uses TRBV7-9 with TRBJ1-5; TRBD1 matches 8 bases. J was trimmed by 5 bases and V by 5 bases; bases with no gene match: 8. Germline values: CDR1 SEHNR, CDR2 FQNEAQ (reference sequence). The CDR3 covers 15 residues. The CDR3, as DNA: TGTGCCAGCAGCGGGACAGGAGGTCTGGATCAGCCCCAGCATTTT. Translated: CASSGTGGLDQPQHF.

This chain joins TRBV5-1 and TRBJ2-3; 10 bases map to TRBD2. V lost 0 bases, J lost 4 bases, and 2 bases stayed unmatched. There are 15 residues in the CDR3. CDR1 is SGHRS and CDR2 is YFSETQ in the germline V gene. DNA of the CDR3: TGCGCCAGCAGCTTGGGGACTAGCGGTCCAGATACGCAGTATTTT. Amino acid sequence: CASSLGTSGPDTQYF.

This chain joins TRBV4-1 and TRBJ1-5, with 7 bases that match TRBD1. Trimming cost V 0 bases and J 7 bases; bases outside gene matches: 12. Germline values: CDR1 MGHRA, CDR2 YSYEKL. There are 17 residues in the CDR3. CDR3 sequence: CASSQDLGQGVGQPQHF. Here the CDR3 DNA reads TGCGCCAGCAGCCAAGATTTGGGTCAGGGGGTCGGACAGCCCCAGCATTTT.

V usage is TRBV4-1 and J usage is TRBJ1-2; 9 bases map to TRBD1. The germline gives CDR1 MGHRA, CDR2 YSYEKL. J lost 2 bases, V lost 9 bases, and 10 bases had no gene match. The CDR3 runs to 15 residues. The CDR3 coding sequence is TGCGCCAGTAACACCCCGGGACAGGGAAACTATGGCTACACCTTC. Its protein is CASNTPGQGNYGYTF.

V is TRBV28 and J is TRBJ1-1; D possibly corresponds to TRBD1 (5 bases). V dropped 10 bases and J dropped 0 bases, with 12 bases sitting between them. The CDR3 runs to 13 residues. The germline V gene has CDR1 MDHEN and CDR2 SYDVKM. CDR3: CATRRDLNTEAFF. CDR3 DNA: TGTGCCACCCGACGGGACTTGAACACTGAAGCTTTCTTT.

This chain links TRBV7-2 with TRBJ2-5; TRBD1 matches at 8 bases. V lost 6 bases to trimming and J lost 3 bases; unmatched junction nucleotides: 6. Looked up from germline, CDR1 is SGHTA and CDR2 is FQGNSA. CDR3 length: 14 residues. Written as DNA, the CDR3 is TGTGCCAGCAGGGGGCGGACAGGGAAAGAGACCCAGTACTTC. Protein sequence: CASRGRTGKETQYF.

The rearrangement joins TRBV7-9 to TRBJ2-2, with TRBD2 identical over 7 bases. After removal of 5 bases from V and 5 bases from J, the junction contained 5 bases not matched to a gene. Looked up from germline, CDR1 is SEHNR and CDR2 is FQNEAQ (reference sequence). The CDR3 extends over 14 amino acids. The CDR3 DNA reads as TGTGCCAGCAGCCCGGGGGGATGGACCGGGGAGCTGTTTTTT. Its protein product is CASSPGGWTGELFF. Filled out from reference TRBV7-9 and TRBJ2-2, the complete variable domain reads DTGVSQNPRHKITKRGQNVTFRCDPISEHNRLYWYRQTLGQGPEFLTYFQNEAQLEKSRLLSDRFSAERPKGSFSTLEIQRTEQGDSAMYLCASSPGGWTGELFFGEGSRLTVL.

The genes are TRBV5-1 and TRBJ1-1; D is unclear. This CDR3 has 13 amino acids. V was shortened by 5 bases and J by 0 bases, with 8 bases between the two germline ends. The V gene's germline CDR1 is SGHRS and CDR2 YFSETQ. CDR3 DNA: TGCGCCAGCAGAGCTGAGATGAACACTGAAGCTTTCTTT. It encodes CASRAEMNTEAFF.

This clone has more than one count but fewer than ten. V is TRBV2 and J is TRBJ2-3; 7 bases match TRBD2. The CDR3 covers 13 residues. In germline, CDR1 is SNHLY, CDR2 FYNNEI. With 8 bases clipped from V and 2 bases from J, the junction kept 4 bases outside the gene matches. The CDR3 loop reads CASLADFTDTQYF. As DNA, the CDR3 is TGTGCCAGCCTAGCGGACTTCACAGATACGCAGTATTTT. The variable domain in full, completed from reference TRBV2 and TRBJ2-3, reads EPEVTQTPSHQVTQMGQEVILRCVPISNHLYFYWYRQILGQKVEFLVSFYNNEISEKSEIFDDQFSVERPDGSNFTLKIRSTKLEDSAMYFCASLADFTDTQYFGPGTRLTVL.

The rearrangement joins TRBV10-3 to TRBJ1-2; 9 bases line up with TRBD1. This CDR3 contains 16 residues. J was trimmed by 6 bases and V by 2 bases; bases with no gene match: 10. Germline CDR1 and CDR2: ENHRY and SYGVKD. Here the CDR3 DNA reads TGTGCCATCAGTGAGGGTACCGGGACAGGGAGAGATGGCTACACCTTC. It is translated as CAISEGTGTGRDGYTF.

This clone was found a few times. J is TRBJ2-7 and V is TRBV6-6, with D perhaps matching TRBD1 (6 bases). The germline V gene has CDR1 MNHNY and CDR2 SVGAGI (reference sequence). The CDR3 sequence is 11 residues long. Trimming took off 10 bases at V and 2 bases at J, with 9 bases between the two ends. DNA of the CDR3: TGTGCCACGACAGGTCCCTACGAGCAGTACTTC. Residues: CATTGPYEQYF.

The V call is TRBV9, the J call TRBJ2-3, with TRBD2 matching 11 bases. CDR3 size: 15 residues. Germline V CDR1 and CDR2: SGDLS, YYNGEE. V was clipped by 6 bases and J by 6 bases; unmatched bases: 9. CDR3 nucleotide sequence: TGTGCCAGCACTTTTAGCGGGGGGGCCCTCGATACGCAGTATTTT. Its protein is CASTFSGGALDTQYF.

V gene TRBV3-1 (or the pseudogene TRBV3-2) combines with J gene TRBJ2-7; D might be TRBD1 (7 bases). V was trimmed by 0 bases and J by 4 bases, leaving 16 bases between them. CDR3 length equals 16 residues. Germline V gene data show CDR1 as LGHDT and CDR2 as YNNKEL (reference sequence). CDR3 protein: CASSQDVQGGKYEQYF. CDR3 coding DNA: TGTGCCAGCAGCCAAGATGTCCAGGGGGGAAAGTACGAGCAGTACTTC.

J is TRBJ1-1 and V is TRBV28, with TRBD1 identical over 8 bases. V dropped 6 bases and J dropped 6; count of bases not matched to a gene: 21. Germline CDR1 reads MDHEN; CDR2 reads SYDVKM. The CDR3 length is 18 residues. CDR3 sequence (DNA): TGTGCCAGCAGACTCCCTCGCATGGGGGGGACAGGAACCCCTGAAGCTTTCTTT. It specifies CASRLPRMGGTGTPEAFF.

This rearrangement joins TRBV10-3 to TRBJ1-1; D is unclear. Trimming pared 3 bases from V and 1 base from J, leaving 12 bases between. The CDR3 covers 15 residues. Germline CDR1 ENHRY, CDR2 SYGVKD. The CDR3 sequence: CAISDLLAGNTEAFF. For the CDR3, the DNA is TGTGCCATCAGTGACCTCTTGGCAGGGAACACTGAAGCTTTCTTT.

This clone has a handful of counts. The V gene is TRBV5-6, the J gene TRBJ1-1, with TRBD1 matching over 11 bases. The V gene's germline CDR1 is SGHDT and CDR2 YYEEEE. The V gene end was trimmed by 5 bases and the J gene end by 7 bases; junction bases not matched to a gene: 10. The CDR3 sequence is 15 residues long. CDR3 in DNA: TGTGCCAGCAGTCTTACCGGGACAGGGGGGGTTGAAGCTTTCTTT. This encodes CASSLTGTGGVEAFF.

The chain joins TRBV5-1 to TRBJ1-5; maybe TRBD1 (6 bases). Trimming took off 5 bases at V and 0 bases at J, with 15 bases between the two ends. The CDR3 totals 16 residues. Germline-derived CDR1 and CDR2 are SGHRS and YFSETQ. CDR3 bases: TGCGCCAGCAGTCCAGGGGAAAATTATAGCAATCAGCCCCAGCATTTT. Amino acid sequence: CASSPGENYSNQPQHF.

J is TRBJ2-3 and V is TRBV11-2; D possibly corresponds to TRBD1 (6 bases). Germline V gives CDR1 SGHAT, CDR2 FQNNGV. With 0 bases removed from V and 7 bases from J, the gap between germline ends came to 20 bases. The CDR3 spans 17 residues. The CDR3 region has the DNA TGTGCCAGCAGCTTAGAATTAAGTACAGGGAAAATGAATACGCAGTATTTT. This sequence encodes CASSLELSTGKMNTQYF.

The CDR3 sequence: CASSQAGPMTEAFF. The CDR3 DNA is TGCGCCAGCAGTCAGGCAGGGCCTATGACTGAAGCTTTCTTT. The chain has TRBV23-1 and TRBJ1-1, with D maybe TRBD1 (5 bases). TRBV23-1 has ORF status, its function being uncertain. This CDR3 comprises 14 residues. V shed 3 bases and J shed 5 bases, with 13 bases lying between them.